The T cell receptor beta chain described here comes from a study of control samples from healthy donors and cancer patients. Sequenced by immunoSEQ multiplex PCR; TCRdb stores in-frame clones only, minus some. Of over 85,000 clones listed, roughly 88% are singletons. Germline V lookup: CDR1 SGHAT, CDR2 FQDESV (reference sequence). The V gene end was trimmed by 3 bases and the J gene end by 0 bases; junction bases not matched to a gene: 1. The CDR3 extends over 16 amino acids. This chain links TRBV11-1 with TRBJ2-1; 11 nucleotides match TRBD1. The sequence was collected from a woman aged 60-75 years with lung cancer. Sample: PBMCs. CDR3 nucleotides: TGTGCCAGCAGCTTGGGGACAGGGGGCTCCTACAATGAGCAGTTCTTC. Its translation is CASSLGTGGSYNEQFF.